This passage covers 26 T cell receptor beta chains from one sample sequenced in a study of patients and donors after allogeneic stem cell transplantation. In TCRdb, the RT-PCR reads were re-called with MiXCR into one record per CDR3 protein. The table has roughly 880,000 distinct CDR3 sequences, roughly 18% seen once. Input material: blood, either unsorted or a sorted T cell fraction (not recorded which). The receptors originated from a human donor who was either an allogeneic HSCT recipient or a stem cell or donor lymphocyte infusion donor (not recorded which). It is not recorded whose cells these are; they may come from a transplant donor.

This clonotype has a count of ten or more. V gene TRBV10-3 combines with J gene TRBJ2-2, with D hard to call. The CDR3 loop spans 14 amino acids. Trimming removed 4 bases from V and 0 bases from J, with 6 bases in between. Germline assignment: CDR1 ENHRY and CDR2 SYGVKD. CDR3 protein: CAISVGSNTGELFF. CDR3 nucleotides: TGTGCCATCAGTGTCGGATCGAACACCGGGGAGCTGTTTTTT.

This clonotype was observed a handful of times. The rearrangement joins TRBV20-1 to TRBJ2-2; TRBD1 aligns across 7 bases. The CDR3 is made up of 12 amino acids. V lost 6 bases, J lost 7 bases, and 5 bases stayed unmatched. The germline V gene encodes CDR1 DFQATT and CDR2 SNEGSKA (reference sequence). The CDR3 is CSARQGDGELFF. The DNA of the CDR3 is TGCAGTGCACGACAGGGTGACGGGGAGCTGTTTTTT.

The V call is TRBV19, the J call TRBJ1-1, with unresolved D. The CDR3 consists of 11 residues. V lost 3 bases and J 4 bases, leaving 3 bases between the germline ends. Per germline, CDR1 LNHDA and CDR2 SQIVND (reference sequence). Here the CDR3 reads CASSITTEAFF. In DNA, the CDR3 is TGTGCCAGTAGTATCACCACTGAAGCTTTCTTT.

The rearrangement uses TRBV15 and TRBJ2-7; no reliable D call. The germline V and J ends were trimmed by 4 bases and 7 bases, with 11 bases remaining between them. This CDR3 has 12 residues. Germline V CDR1 and CDR2: LNHNV, YYDKDF (reference sequence). The CDR3 nucleotides are TGTGCCACCAGCACGAGCCAGGTGGAGCAGTACTTC. Its translation: CATSTSQVEQYF.

This clonotype was seen only a few times. DNA of the CDR3: TGTGCCAGCAGCCAAGCGGACCAGGCCTACAATGAGCAGTTCTTC. Encoded protein: CASSQADQAYNEQFF. The chain carries TRBV3-1 and TRBJ2-1; no firm D call. V was shortened by 1 base and J by 2 bases, with 9 bases between the two germline ends. CDR3 length: 15 residues. Germline loops: CDR1 LGHDT, CDR2 YNNKEL (reference sequence).

This clonotype appeared many times. V is TRBV12-3 or TRBV12-4 and J is TRBJ2-3, with a tentative D call TRBD2 (5 bases). The CDR3 length is 12 residues. Trimming took 5 bases from V and 8 from J, leaving 11 bases between them. The CDR3 loop is CASSREFGTQYF. CDR3 in DNA: TGTGCCAGCAGTAGGGAGTTTGGTACGCAGTATTTT.

This chain joins TRBV29-1 and TRBJ1-1; D remains ambiguous. Germline V gene lookup returns CDR1 SQVTM and CDR2 ANQGSEA. V was shortened by 5 bases and J by 11 bases, with 12 bases between the two germline ends. CDR3 length: 10 amino acids. Here the CDR3 reads CSVWTGGAFF. The CDR3 DNA follows: TGCAGCGTTTGGACGGGTGGTGCTTTCTTT.

This clonotype was counted only a few times. This chain connects TRBV5-1 to TRBJ1-1; D is possibly TRBD1 (6 bases). Germline V gene lookup returns CDR1 SGHRS and CDR2 YFSETQ. This CDR3 spans 16 amino acids. Trimming took off 2 bases at V and 6 bases at J, with 20 bases between the two ends. CDR3 residues: CASSFATLSGVAEAFF. The CDR3 DNA is TGCGCCAGCAGCTTTGCGACCCTATCAGGGGTAGCTGAAGCTTTCTTT.

This clonotype has more than one count but fewer than ten. The chain has TRBV7-2 and TRBJ2-5; 9 bases agree with TRBD1. CDR1 is SGHTA, CDR2 FQGNSA, per germline. CDR3 length equals 15 residues. With V trimmed by 5 bases and J by 4 bases, 8 bases remained unmatched. The CDR3 is CASSMTGGTLETQYF. The CDR3 DNA reads TGTGCCAGCAGCATGACAGGGGGAACATTAGAGACCCAGTACTTC.

V is TRBV20-1 and J is TRBJ2-2; 9 bases line up with TRBD1. CDR3 size: 16 residues. Trimming at V came to 0 bases and at J to 0 bases, leaving 2 bases not matched to a gene. Germline V gives CDR1 DFQATT, CDR2 SNEGSKA (reference sequence). CDR3 in amino acids: CSARDWTGANTGELFF. CDR3 DNA: TGCAGTGCTAGAGACTGGACAGGGGCGAACACCGGGGAGCTGTTTTTT.

V gene TRBV7-9 combines with J gene TRBJ1-2; D gene unclear. Per the germline V gene, CDR1 is SEHNR and CDR2 is FQNEAQ (reference sequence). V dropped 5 bases and J dropped 0 bases, with 10 bases sitting between them. The CDR3 extends over 14 amino acids. The CDR3 sequence: CASSPDEANYGYTF. DNA of the CDR3: TGTGCCAGCAGCCCGGACGAGGCTAACTATGGCTACACCTTC.

The chain carries TRBV25-1 and TRBJ1-5; no definite D call. The CDR3 is 15 residues long. With 3 bases removed from V and 2 bases from J, the gap between germline ends came to 11 bases. Germline V gives CDR1 MGHDK, CDR2 SYGVNS. CDR3: CASSEGGGGNQPQHF. The CDR3, as DNA: TGTGCCAGCAGTGAGGGAGGAGGTGGCAATCAGCCCCAGCATTTT.

In this sample, this clonotype turned up a few times. The gene calls are TRBV29-1 and TRBJ2-5; D perhaps matches TRBD2 (5 bases). CDR1 and CDR2 (germline): SQVTM, ANQGSEA. The CDR3 spans 18 residues. Trimming removed 0 bases from V and 5 bases from J, with 25 bases in between. CDR3 protein: CSVEESLLGLARRETQYF. In nucleotides, the CDR3 is TGCAGCGTTGAAGAGTCGTTATTAGGACTCGCAAGGCGGGAGACCCAGTACTTC.

This rearrangement joins TRBV29-1 to TRBJ2-2, with D maybe TRBD2 (5 bases). In germline, CDR1 is SQVTM, CDR2 ANQGSEA. Trimming shortened V by 0 bases and J by 1 base, and 9 bases separated the two germline ends. This CDR3 is 15 amino acids long. As DNA, the CDR3 is TGCAGCGTTGAAGATAAAGGAGGGAACACCGGGGAGCTGTTTTTT. As protein: CSVEDKGGNTGELFF.

This clonotype was seen a handful of times. V and J are TRBV6-2 or TRBV6-3 and TRBJ1-5; D is uncertain. V was pared by 6 bases and J by 4 bases, with 13 bases between. The CDR3 has 14 residues. Germline V lookup: CDR1 MNHEY, CDR2 SVGEGT. CDR3 bases: TGTGCCAGCAGCCAAGGACGCGTAAATCAGCCCCAGCATTTT. Its protein is CASSQGRVNQPQHF.

This clonotype was detected a few times. The J gene is TRBJ2-1, the V gene TRBV9, with 7 positions matching TRBD2. V was pared by 2 bases and J by 6 bases, with 11 bases of the junction left unmatched. The CDR3 has 16 amino acids. CDR1 SGDLS and CDR2 YYNGEE come from the germline V gene. CDR3 loop: CASSVGSGLKGNEQFF. CDR3 DNA: TGTGCCAGCAGCGTGGGTTCGGGACTAAAGGGCAATGAGCAGTTCTTC.

The V gene is TRBV29-1, the J gene TRBJ1-4; the D is unclear. Germline-derived CDR1 and CDR2 are SQVTM and ANQGSEA. V lost 8 bases and J 0 bases, leaving 16 bases between the germline ends. The CDR3 has 15 amino acids. The CDR3 sequence is CSPTESTATNEKLFF. The CDR3 DNA follows: TGCAGCCCGACGGAGTCGACCGCAACTAATGAAAAACTGTTTTTT.

The J gene is TRBJ1-2, the V gene TRBV29-1; TRBD1 aligns across 9 bases. J was trimmed by 3 bases and V by 7 bases; bases with no gene match: 3. The germline V gene encodes CDR1 SQVTM and CDR2 ANQGSEA. The CDR3 consists of 12 residues. Here the CDR3 reads CSDRDRDYGYTF. CDR3 nucleotides: TGCAGCGACCGGGACAGGGACTATGGCTACACCTTC.

V usage is TRBV27 and J usage is TRBJ2-7; 12 bases are a match to TRBD1. Germline V gives CDR1 MNHEY, CDR2 SMNVEV (reference sequence). The CDR3 runs 15 residues. V shed 0 bases, J shed 5 bases, and the junction held 2 bases outside the gene matches. The CDR3 here is CASSLSGQGADEQYF. CDR3 DNA sequence: TGTGCCAGCAGTTTATCGGGACAGGGGGCGGACGAGCAGTACTTC.

This clonotype was picked up one time. The J gene is TRBJ1-5, the V gene TRBV15, with D maybe TRBD1 (6 bases). Per germline, CDR1 LNHNV and CDR2 YYDKDF (reference sequence). The CDR3 extends over 16 amino acids. V lost 3 bases and J lost 0, with 12 bases in between. CDR3 sequence (DNA): TGTGCCACCAGCAGTCCGGGACAAAGTAGCAATCAGCCCCAGCATTTT. Encoded protein: CATSSPGQSSNQPQHF.

The chain joins TRBV12-3 or TRBV12-4 to TRBJ1-1; TRBD1 might be the D (6 bases). V lost 8 bases, J lost 1 base, and 20 bases lay in between. This CDR3 comprises 16 residues. The CDR3, as DNA: TGTGCCAGCGCGACCCGGACAGTTGGGTGGAACACTGAAGCTTTCTTT. This translates into CASATRTVGWNTEAFF.

J is TRBJ2-1 and V is TRBV5-1, with 10 bases fitting TRBD2. Trimming at V came to 2 bases and at J to 8 bases, leaving 4 bases not matched to a gene. From germline, CDR1 is SGHRS and CDR2 YFSETQ. CDR3 length equals 14 residues. CDR3 in amino acids: CASSLAGGRDEQFF. DNA of the CDR3: TGCGCCAGCAGCTTAGCGGGGGGGAGGGATGAGCAGTTCTTC.

The chain recombines TRBV19 with TRBJ2-1; tentatively, D is TRBD1 (5 bases). The CDR3 extends over 14 amino acids. V was trimmed by 10 bases and J by 8 bases, leaving 21 bases between them. Germline assignment: CDR1 LNHDA and CDR2 SQIVND (reference sequence). In nucleotides, the CDR3 is TGTGCCATTAAACCCTGGCAAGGGGCGGATGAGCAGTTCTTC. It specifies CAIKPWQGADEQFF.

This clonotype was detected a few times. This CDR3 reads CASSDRKRGSFQEFF. The CDR3 coding sequence is TGTGCCAGCAGTGATCGGAAGCGGGGTTCCTTTCAGGAGTTCTTC. The J gene is TRBJ2-1, the V gene TRBV6-1; the match to TRBD2 covers 7 bases. The germline CDR1 and CDR2 sequences are MNHNS and SASEGT. The CDR3 runs 15 residues. Germline trimming cut 3 bases from V and 14 bases from J; bases unmatched to any gene: 16.

The J gene is TRBJ2-7, the V gene TRBV20-1, with D maybe TRBD2 (6 bases). Per the germline V gene, CDR1 is DFQATT and CDR2 is SNEGSKA (reference sequence). CDR3 length: 12 amino acids. The V end was cut by 6 bases, the J end by 2 bases, with 11 bases between. DNA for the CDR3: TGCAGTGCCCGGGACTCCCCCTACGAGCAGTACTTC. Protein sequence: CSARDSPYEQYF.

This clonotype was seen many times. The V and J genes are TRBV12-3 or TRBV12-4 and TRBJ1-2; D call uncertain. V lost 7 bases, J lost 3 bases, and 18 bases lay in between. There are 15 residues in the CDR3. DNA of the CDR3: TGTGCCAGCACCCAAACCGTGGACTCAGACTATGGCTACACCTTC. Encoded protein: CASTQTVDSDYGYTF.